This T cell receptor beta chain originates from a study of CXCR3-negative and CXCR3-positive naive CD8 T cells. Carrying UMI labels, the TRB cDNA libraries were prepared through 5' RACE. TCRdb reprocessed the 5' RACE reads and stores each CDR3 protein as one record, lacking DNA. The listing records over 70,000 distinct CDR3 sequences. Whole-study results and caveats: Expression of CXCR3 was partially reduced after cryopreservation, and fresh PBMCs were used in most assays. Naive CXCR3-positive and CXCR3-negative cells shared TRBV-TRBJ usage; memory cells diverged. Each naive subset displayed comparably high diversity, whereas memory CD8+ cells displayed much lower diversity.

About this clonotype itself: Its antigen is unknown.

CD45RO-CCR7+CD27+CD95- marked naive CD8+ T cells. This TCR derives from a human donor in good health. Some clones in this sample may be carry-over from other donors' samples. The source material was naive CXCR3- CD8+ T cells from blood. The subset: CD45RO-CCR7+CD27+CD95- naive CD8+ T cells lacking CXCR3 (TNR3-).

The CDR3 region is CASSPRNVYSNQPQHF. The chain recombines TRBV6-2 or TRBV6-3 with TRBJ1-5. The germline V gene has CDR1 MNHEY and CDR2 SVGEGT. The CDR3 extends over 16 amino acids.